A single T cell receptor beta chain is shown here with its context. The antigen is unknown. The data derive from a study of graft-versus-host responses after intestinal transplantation. Germline V gives CDR1 LGHNA, CDR2 YSLEER. The CDR3 totals 18 residues. With 3 bases removed from V and 0 bases from J, the gap between germline ends came to 18 bases. Data came from immunoSEQ multiplex PCR; TCRdb stores just in-frame clones and leaves some out. This table has about 120,000 clones, 85% to 95% appearing once. The chain is built from TRBV4-3 and TRBJ2-4, with D hard to call. The sequence derives from a human donor who received an intestinal transplant. This sample comprised unstimulated CD8+ T cells sorted from spleen or lymph node cells, obtained before intestinal transplant. DNA for the CDR3: TGCGCCAGCAGCCAGGTTTTTGGAGACACGCTAGCCAAAAACATTCAGTACTTC. It codes for CASSQVFGDTLAKNIQYF.